A selection of T cell receptor beta chains follows, all from one sample in a study of regulatory T cells in long-lasting Graves disease. TCRdb analysed the multiplex PCR reads with MiXCR anew, one entry per CDR3 protein. The sample consists of approximately 560,000 distinct CDR3 sequences, approximately 16% of them appearing once. In addition, the sample was reused for a study of T cells in Graves' hyperthyroidism and ophthalmopathy.

Sequencing was performed on peripheral blood mononuclear cells (PBMCs), taken at new diagnosis, from a patient treated with antithyroid drugs. Receptors were obtained from a man between 18 and 29 years old with Graves disease. Each CDR3 is given with its conserved first and last residue. Fields, in order: V gene, clone size, D gene, J gene, CDR3 protein, CDR3 DNA. The D gene is left open where the match is weak. The size field is filled for only some rows; it gives once, few, many or a size class.

TRBV5-1	NA	NA	TRBJ1-1	CASLQGIKNTEAFF	TGCGCCAGCTTACAGGGTATTAAGAACACTGAAGCTTTCTTT
TRBV7-2	NA	NA	TRBJ2-6	CASSLVGGSSGANVLTF	TGTGCCAGCAGCTTAGTCGGGGGAAGCTCTGGGGCCAACGTCCTGACTTTC
TRBV30	few	NA	TRBJ2-1	CAWIGSGQFF	TGTGCCTGGATAGGGTCTGGTCAGTTCTTC
TRBV6-1	NA	TRBD2	TRBJ2-1	CAGSEELARSEQFF	TGTGCCGGCAGTGAAGAACTAGCGAGGTCTGAGCAGTTCTTC
TRBV12-3/TRBV12-4	NA	NA	TRBJ2-7	CASSQAGGLSSYEQYF	TGCGCCAGCAGCCAAGCTGGGGGACTGAGCTCCTACGAGCAGTACTTC
TRBV19	once	TRBD2	TRBJ2-2	CASRPLLAANTGELFF	TGTGCCAGTAGGCCTTTACTAGCGGCAAACACCGGGGAGCTGTTTTTT
TRBV3-1	NA	TRBD1	TRBJ1-2	CASSQDTRTGDYGYTF	TGTGCCAGCAGCCAAGATACCCGGACAGGGGATTATGGCTACACCTTC
TRBV7-9	many	NA	TRBJ2-7	CASSPTGAEGFYEQYF	TGTGCCAGCAGCCCAACCGGGGCGGAGGGGTTCTACGAGCAGTACTTC
TRBV27	many	TRBD1	TRBJ1-1	CASSSPGQGGAFF	TGTGCCAGCAGTTCTCCGGGACAGGGAGGAGCTTTCTTT
TRBV14	NA	NA	TRBJ1-2	CASSQSGRPYGYTF	TGTGCCAGCAGCCAATCGGGGAGGCCCTATGGCTACACCTTC
TRBV2	NA	NA	TRBJ1-2	CASSEEGGYTF	TGTGCCAGCAGTGAGGAGGGTGGCTACACCTTC
TRBV12-3/TRBV12-4	many	TRBD2	TRBJ2-4	CASKLAGPLAKNIQYF	TGTGCCAGCAAGCTAGCGGGGCCACTAGCCAAAAACATTCAGTACTTC
TRBV11-2	many	NA	TRBJ2-7	CASSPSPRTAPYEQYF	TGTGCCAGCAGCCCATCCCCCCGGACAGCCCCCTACGAGCAGTACTTC
TRBV28	few	TRBD2	TRBJ2-1	CASSTPGTSFSFF	TGTGCCAGCAGCACCCCCGGGACTAGCTTTTCGTTCTTC
TRBV27	many	TRBD1	TRBJ2-2	CASSLGTGGDTGELFF	TGTGCCAGCAGTTTAGGGACAGGGGGAGACACCGGGGAGCTGTTTTTT
TRBV2	many	NA	TRBJ2-5	CASKGGEETQYF	TGTGCCAGCAAAGGAGGGGAAGAGACCCAGTACTTC
TRBV6-1	NA	TRBD2	TRBJ2-7	CASGMGLEGYEQYF	TGTGCCAGCGGGATGGGACTAGAGGGTTACGAGCAGTACTTC
TRBV29-1	once	TRBD1	TRBJ1-4	CSAAVTSGGTNEKLFF	TGCAGCGCCGCGGTGACCTCAGGGGGGACTAATGAAAAACTGTTTTTT
TRBV5-5	NA	TRBD2	TRBJ2-5	CASCWEGYQETQYF	TGTGCCAGCTGTTGGGAGGGGTACCAAGAGACCCAGTACTTC
TRBV19	NA	TRBD1	TRBJ1-2	CASSWAGRDSDGYTF	TGTGCCAGTAGTTGGGCCGGCAGGGACAGTGATGGCTACACCTTC
TRBV20-1	many	NA	TRBJ2-1	CSAPRGLEQFF	TGCAGTGCTCCCAGGGGCTTGGAGCAGTTCTTC
TRBV20-1	NA	NA	TRBJ2-1	CSALRAVRAEQFF	TGCAGTGCCCTCCGGGCCGTGCGGGCTGAGCAGTTCTTC
TRBV12-3/TRBV12-4	many	TRBD1	TRBJ1-2	CASRQGQGAWYGYTF	TGTGCCAGCAGACAGGGACAGGGGGCTTGGTATGGCTACACCTTC
TRBV7-8	NA	NA	TRBJ2-3	CASSLISSTASTDTQYF	TGTGCCAGCAGCTTAATATCGAGTACTGCTAGCACAGATACGCAGTATTTT
TRBV12-3/TRBV12-4	NA	TRBD1	TRBJ2-1	CASRSRQGLSYNEQFF	TGTGCCAGCAGATCAAGACAGGGCTTATCCTACAATGAGCAGTTCTTC
TRBV2	many	TRBD1	TRBJ2-1	CASSYQGQGFNEQFF	TGTGCCAGCAGCTATCAGGGACAGGGGTTCAATGAGCAGTTCTTC
TRBV12-3/TRBV12-4	many	TRBD2	TRBJ2-3	CASSAAGPTRTDTQYF	TGTGCCAGCAGTGCAGCGGGACCCACCCGCACAGATACGCAGTATTTT
TRBV3-1	many	NA	TRBJ2-7	CASSHADRGPYEQYF	TGTGCCAGCAGCCACGCGGATCGCGGCCCCTACGAGCAGTACTTC
TRBV11-2	NA	NA	TRBJ2-5	CASSQRRVLTQETQYF	TGTGCCAGCAGCCAGCGCAGGGTTCTGACCCAAGAGACCCAGTACTTC
TRBV24-1	NA	NA	TRBJ1-5	CATSENSNQPQHF	TGTGCCACCAGTGAAAATAGCAATCAGCCCCAGCATTTT
TRBV19	few	NA	TRBJ1-2	CASSIFPESRGYTF	TGTGCCAGTAGTATTTTCCCGGAAAGTAGAGGCTACACCTTC
TRBV29-1	NA	NA	TRBJ2-3	CSVDPRESGDTQYF	TGCAGCGTTGATCCCCGGGAGTCAGGAGATACGCAGTATTTT
TRBV18	many	NA	TRBJ2-1	CASSPSDYNEQFF	TGTGCCAGCTCACCAAGCGACTACAATGAGCAGTTCTTC
TRBV20-1	many	NA	TRBJ1-1	CSALLEGHTEAFF	TGCAGTGCTCTTTTAGAGGGGCACACTGAAGCTTTCTTT
TRBV6-5	NA	NA	TRBJ2-5	CASSSGNQYF	TGTGCCAGCAGTTCGGGCAACCAGTACTTC
TRBV2	many	NA	TRBJ2-5	CASSAGGQETQYF	TGTGCCAGCAGTGCGGGCGGACAAGAGACCCAGTACTTC
TRBV20-1	few	TRBD1	TRBJ1-6	CSARRGGQGAGNSPLHF	TGCAGTGCTAGAAGGGGGGGCCAGGGGGCAGGCAATTCACCCCTCCACTTT